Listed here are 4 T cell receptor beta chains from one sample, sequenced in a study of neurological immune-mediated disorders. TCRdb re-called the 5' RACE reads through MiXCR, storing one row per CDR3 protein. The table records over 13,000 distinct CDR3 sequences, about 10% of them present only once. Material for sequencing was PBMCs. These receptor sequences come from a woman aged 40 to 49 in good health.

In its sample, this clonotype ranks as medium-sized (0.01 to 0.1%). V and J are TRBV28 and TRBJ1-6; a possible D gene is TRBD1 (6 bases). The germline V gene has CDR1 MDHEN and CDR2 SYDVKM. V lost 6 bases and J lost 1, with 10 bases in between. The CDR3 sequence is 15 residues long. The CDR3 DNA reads TGTGCCAGCAGATCTAGGGGGTCCTATAATTCACCCCTCCACTTT. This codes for CASRSRGSYNSPLHF.

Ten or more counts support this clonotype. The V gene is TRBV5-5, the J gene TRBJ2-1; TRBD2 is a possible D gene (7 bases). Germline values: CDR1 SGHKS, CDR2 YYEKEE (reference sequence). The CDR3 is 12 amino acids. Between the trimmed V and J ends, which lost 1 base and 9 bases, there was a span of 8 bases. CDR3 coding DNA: TGTGCCAGCAGCTTGAGGGGGGGTGAGCAGTTCTTC. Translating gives CASSLRGGEQFF.

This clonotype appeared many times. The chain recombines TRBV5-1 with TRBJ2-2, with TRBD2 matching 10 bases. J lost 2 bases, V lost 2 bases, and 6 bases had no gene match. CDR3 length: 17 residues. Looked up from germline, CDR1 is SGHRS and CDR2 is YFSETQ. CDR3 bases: TGCGCCAGCAGCTTCCTAGCGGGAGCCCCTAACACCGGGGAGCTGTTTTTT. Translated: CASSFLAGAPNTGELFF.

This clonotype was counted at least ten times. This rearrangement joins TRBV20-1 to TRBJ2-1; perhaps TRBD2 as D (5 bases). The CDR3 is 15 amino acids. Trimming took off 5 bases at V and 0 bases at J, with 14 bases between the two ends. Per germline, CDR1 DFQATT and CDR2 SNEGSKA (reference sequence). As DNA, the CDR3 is TGCAGTGCTCCCTCCGGGGTCCTCTCCTACAATGAGCAGTTCTTC. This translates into CSAPSGVLSYNEQFF.